This record concerns one T cell receptor beta chain sequence. The junction departs from the called germline gene at one end, perhaps through a read error. The entry originates in a study of patients with pleural tuberculosis. TCRdb passed the reads through MiXCR, listing each CDR3 protein once. The sample carries around 49,000 distinct CDR3 sequences, approximately 7.5% recorded once. The germline V gene encodes CDR1 LGHDT and CDR2 YNNKEL (reference sequence). The length of the CDR3 is 14 residues. This chain links TRBV3-1 with TRBJ2-1; perhaps TRBD1 as D (5 bases). The TCR was taken from a human donor with pleural tuberculosis. Here the CDR3 DNA reads TGTGCCGGCAGCCAGGGCTTCTCCTACAATGAGCAGTTCTTC. Its translation is CAGSQGFSYNEQFF.